This TCR beta chain was found in a study of molecular identifiers for immune sequencing clone quantification. Trimming cost V 1 base and J 3 bases, with 10 bases left between them. Germline V lookup: CDR1 SGHTA, CDR2 FQGNSA. The CDR3 consists of 15 residues. Library preparation followed earlier protocols using designated TCR primers. TCRdb re-analysed the PCR reads in MiXCR, keeping a single row per CDR3 protein. Of about 320,000 distinct CDR3 sequences listed, about a fifth were seen once; the top ten hold 0.81%. This clonotype was picked up many times. The sample was naive CD8+ T cells from blood, with Jurkat cell RNA spiked in. Subset described: FACS-sorted CD8+CD4-CCR7+CD45RA+ naive T cells. The receptor's source is a human donor in good health. Some libraries in this study had Jurkat cell RNA spiked in. The chain combines TRBV7-2 with TRBJ2-4; D is perhaps TRBD1 or TRBD2 (5 bases each). As DNA, the CDR3 is TGTGCCAGCAGCTTAGTCGGGGACGGCAAAAACATTCAGTACTTC. It encodes CASSLVGDGKNIQYF.